These 23 T cell receptor beta chains were all obtained from the same sample, sequenced in a study of blood T cell repertoires in COVID-19 (dated by TCRdb to 2018 to 2020). Library creation used the immunoSEQ multiplex PCR assay. TCRdb limited this immuneACCESS table to in-frame rearrangements with V and J called. A share of clones is missing; checked studies link under half to unresolved V genes, and the rest is unexplained. This sample lists more than 250,000 clones; around 85% were detected once. The ten top clones hold 2% to 2.5% of the sample. The sample comprised peripheral blood. The receptors originated from a woman aged 30 to 39 who had recovered from COVID-19.

The chain recombines TRBV6-1 with TRBJ2-2; TRBD2 might be the D (6 bases). V was trimmed by 3 bases and J by 8 bases, leaving 7 bases between them. CDR1 and CDR2 from the germline V gene are MNHNS and SASEGT. The CDR3 is made up of 12 amino acids. Here the CDR3 reads CASSEGGGELFF. DNA for the CDR3: TGTGCCAGCAGTGAGGGAGGAGGGGAGCTGTTTTTT.

This chain joins TRBV5-4 and TRBJ2-3; D is unresolved. From germline, CDR1 is SGHNT and CDR2 YYREEE (reference sequence). With 2 bases removed from V and 0 bases from J, the gap between germline ends came to 10 bases. The CDR3 is 15 residues long. DNA for the CDR3: TGTGCCAGCAGCTTCTCCTTTCCTAGCACAGATACGCAGTATTTT. It specifies CASSFSFPSTDTQYF.

The chain employs TRBV7-2 and TRBJ2-5; D gene unclear. This CDR3 is 11 amino acids long. Deletions cut 4 bases from V and 4 bases from J, with 4 bases between. The germline V gene has CDR1 SGHTA and CDR2 FQGNSA. CDR3 DNA sequence: TGTGCCAGCAGCTCTACAGAGACCCAGTACTTC. Protein sequence: CASSSTETQYF.

Only a few counts were recorded for this clone. The V and J genes are TRBV10-3 and TRBJ1-6, with no clear D. This CDR3 is built from 18 residues. Trimming took off 2 bases at V and 0 bases at J, with 14 bases between the two ends. The V gene's germline CDR1 is ENHRY and CDR2 SYGVKD. The chain's CDR3 is CAISENFGMSSYNSPLHF. The CDR3 coding sequence is TGTGCCATCAGTGAGAATTTCGGGATGAGCTCCTATAATTCACCCCTCCACTTT.

The chain links TRBV5-1 to TRBJ2-2; 13 nucleotides align to TRBD2. Trimming removed 4 bases from V and 4 bases from J; junction bases left unmatched: 7. CDR1 is SGHRS, CDR2 YFSETQ, per germline. The CDR3 consists of 17 residues. DNA of the CDR3: TGCGCCAGCAGCCCAACTAGCGGGGGGGCCGGCACCGGGGAGCTGTTTTTT. As protein: CASSPTSGGAGTGELFF.

Many counts were recorded for this clone. The rearrangement links TRBV29-1 to TRBJ2-5; 8 nucleotides line up with TRBD1. The CDR3 sequence is 12 residues long. Germline loops: CDR1 SQVTM, CDR2 ANQGSEA. J gave up 4 bases and V 5 bases, and 3 bases lay outside the gene matches. The CDR3 protein is CSVRTGGETQYF. The CDR3 nucleotides are TGCAGCGTTCGAACAGGGGGAGAGACCCAGTACTTC.

This clone turned up a few times. The V and J genes are TRBV19 and TRBJ2-6; D possibly corresponds to TRBD1 (6 bases). The length of the CDR3 is 16 residues. Trimming shortened V by 9 bases and J by 1 base, and 16 bases separated the two germline ends. Per germline, CDR1 LNHDA and CDR2 SQIVND (reference sequence). The CDR3 DNA is TGTGCCAGGTCCCGGGACAAACCATCTGGGGCCAACGTCCTGACTTTC. As protein: CARSRDKPSGANVLTF.

The chain uses TRBV4-2 and TRBJ2-3; D unclear. The germline V gene has CDR1 LGHNA and CDR2 YNFKEQ. V was pared by 1 base and J by 8 bases, with 19 bases between. The CDR3 contains 16 residues. CDR3 bases: TGTGCCAGCAGCCAAGGCGACCGAGCCACAGATGGTACGCAGTATTTT. Amino acids: CASSQGDRATDGTQYF.

The V gene is TRBV13, the J gene TRBJ2-7; TRBD2 is a possible D gene (5 bases). Trimming stripped 3 bases from V and 7 bases from J, with 10 bases between. Per the germline V gene, CDR1 is PRHDT and CDR2 is FYEKMQ (reference sequence). The CDR3 is 12 amino acids. Here the CDR3 DNA reads TGTGCCAGCAGCTTCTCTAGGACTGAGCAGTACTTC. Its translation: CASSFSRTEQYF.

The chain combines TRBV23-1 with TRBJ2-7; TRBD2 matches 9 bases. TRBV23-1 belongs to the ORF category, with a function that is uncertain. There are 19 residues in the CDR3. V dropped 1 base and J dropped 1; count of bases not matched to a gene: 14. The CDR3 coding sequence is TGCGCCAGCAGTCAATATCCCCCGGTGCGCGGGAGGGGGTCCTACGAGCAGTACTTC. Protein sequence: CASSQYPPVRGRGSYEQYF.

This chain joins TRBV13 and TRBJ2-3; maybe TRBD1 (5 bases). CDR1 is PRHDT and CDR2 is FYEKMQ in the germline V gene (reference sequence). The CDR3 has 15 amino acids. The germline V and J ends were trimmed by 5 bases and 1 base, with 13 bases remaining between them. Here the CDR3 reads CASSPGPQGTDTQYF. CDR3 bases: TGTGCCAGCAGCCCAGGGCCGCAGGGCACAGATACGCAGTATTTT.

For this clone: Other DNA variants within this sample encode the same CDR3. The gene calls are TRBV27 and TRBJ1-2, with TRBD1 identical over 7 bases. This CDR3 comprises 13 residues. The V and J ends lost 2 bases and 3 bases, in that order; junction bases with no gene match: 0. CDR1 MNHEY and CDR2 SMNVEV come from the germline V gene (reference sequence). CDR3 sequence: CASSLTGDYGYTF. As DNA, the CDR3 is TGTGCCAGCAGTTTAACAGGGGACTATGGCTACACCTTC.

The chain carries TRBV5-1 and TRBJ2-7; 7 positions match TRBD2. Germline CDR1 SGHRS, CDR2 YFSETQ. This CDR3 has 15 amino acids. With 4 bases clipped from V and 2 bases from J, the junction kept 9 bases outside the gene matches. CDR3 nucleotide sequence: TGCGCCAGCAGCCCGGCAGCTAGCGGTGCCTACGAGCAGTACTTC. Translated, it gives CASSPAASGAYEQYF.

The rearrangement uses TRBV19 and TRBJ1-5; D ambiguous. V lost 8 bases, J lost 6 bases, and 8 bases lay in between. CDR3 length equals 11 residues. Germline V gene lookup returns CDR1 LNHDA and CDR2 SQIVND (reference sequence). CDR3 sequence (DNA): TGTGCCAGTGGGAGACCTCAGCCCCAGCATTTT. Amino acids: CASGRPQPQHF.

This chain connects TRBV7-9 to TRBJ2-1, with 11 bases aligning to TRBD2. Germline V gives CDR1 SEHNR, CDR2 FQNEAQ (reference sequence). CDR3 length: 15 residues. J was trimmed by 7 bases and V by 5 bases; bases with no gene match: 7. The CDR3 DNA sequence: TGTGCCAGCAGCCACGCACTAGCGGGAGTAAATGAGCAGTTCTTC. Encoded protein: CASSHALAGVNEQFF.

The chain combines TRBV30 with TRBJ1-4; D not resolved. Germline CDR1 GTSNPN, CDR2 SVGIG (reference sequence). This CDR3 contains 12 residues. Trimming left V 1 base short and J 6 bases short, with 6 bases between. The CDR3: CAWSGPDEKLFF. Written as DNA, the CDR3 is TGTGCCTGGAGTGGGCCAGATGAAAAACTGTTTTTT.

V is TRBV4-3 and J is TRBJ2-5; 7 positions agree with TRBD1. This CDR3 spans 14 amino acids. Germline V gene sequence: CDR1 LGHNA, CDR2 YSLEER. V shed 5 bases and J 1 base; nucleotides not matched to a gene: 4. CDR3 sequence: CASSVGTAQETQYF. DNA of the CDR3: TGCGCCAGCAGCGTTGGGACAGCCCAAGAGACCCAGTACTTC.

This chain links TRBV9 with TRBJ1-6; D uncertain. V lost 3 bases, J lost 7 bases, and 11 bases lay in between. Germline V gives CDR1 SGDLS, CDR2 YYNGEE. The CDR3 is 14 residues long. The CDR3 spells CASSAVGENSPLHF. DNA of the CDR3: TGTGCCAGCAGCGCCGTCGGAGAGAATTCACCCCTCCACTTT.

This chain connects TRBV5-1 to TRBJ1-1; no definite D call. From germline, CDR1 is SGHRS and CDR2 YFSETQ. The CDR3 loop spans 14 amino acids. Trimming removed 1 base at V and 1 base at J, with 8 bases between. CDR3 coding DNA: TGCGCCAGCAGCTTGTCTACAGCGAACACTGAAGCTTTCTTT. Protein: CASSLSTANTEAFF.

J is TRBJ2-7 and V is TRBV5-4; TRBD2 agrees at 10 bases. V lost 5 bases to trimming and J lost 6 bases; unmatched junction nucleotides: 8. There are 14 residues in the CDR3. Germline CDR1 reads SGHNT; CDR2 reads YYREEE (reference sequence). The CDR3 DNA reads TGTGCCAGCAGATCAAGCGGGAGGGTCGGCGAGCAGTACTTC. It translates to CASRSSGRVGEQYF.

The rearrangement joins TRBV4-1 to TRBJ1-1; D gene uncertain. Trimming removed 2 bases from V and 3 bases from J, with 13 bases in between. Germline lookup yields CDR1 MGHRA and CDR2 YSYEKL. CDR3 length: 15 residues. The CDR3 DNA sequence: TGCGCCAGCAGCCAATTAGGCAGAGGATACACTGAAGCTTTCTTT. It codes for CASSQLGRGYTEAFF.

V and J are TRBV7-2 and TRBJ1-4, with 7 bases lining up with TRBD1. The trim removed 4 bases at V and 1 base at J, leaving 3 bases unmatched. CDR3 size: 15 residues. Germline assignment: CDR1 SGHTA and CDR2 FQGNSA. The CDR3 DNA sequence: TGTGCCAGCAGCTCACAGGGGAAAACTAATGAAAAACTGTTTTTT. Its protein is CASSSQGKTNEKLFF.

The chain uses TRBV7-2 and TRBJ1-2, with D perhaps TRBD1 (6 bases). Germline V lookup: CDR1 SGHTA, CDR2 FQGNSA. The CDR3 runs to 13 residues. Trimming left V 5 bases short and J 8 bases short, with 15 bases between. This CDR3 reads CASSLDRSSGYTF. The CDR3 region has the DNA TGTGCCAGCAGCCTTGACAGGTCTTCCGGCTACACCTTC.